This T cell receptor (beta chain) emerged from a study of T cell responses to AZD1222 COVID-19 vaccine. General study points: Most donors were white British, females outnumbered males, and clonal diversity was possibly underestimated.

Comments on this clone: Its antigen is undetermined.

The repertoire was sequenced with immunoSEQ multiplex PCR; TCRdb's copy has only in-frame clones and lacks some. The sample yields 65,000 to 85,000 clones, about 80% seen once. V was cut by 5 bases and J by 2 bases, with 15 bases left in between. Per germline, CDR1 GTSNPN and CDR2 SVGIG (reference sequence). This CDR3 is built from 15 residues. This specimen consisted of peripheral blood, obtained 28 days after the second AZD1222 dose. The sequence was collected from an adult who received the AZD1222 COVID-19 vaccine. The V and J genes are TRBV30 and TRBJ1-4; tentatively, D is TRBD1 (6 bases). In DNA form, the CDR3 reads TGTGCCTGGGGCCCTGGACAGACCACTAATGAAAAACTGTTTTTT. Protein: CAWGPGQTTNEKLFF.